The present entry profiles one T cell receptor beta chain with its context. This table comes from immunoSEQ multiplex PCR, and its TCRdb copy is limited to in-frame clones, with some not included. The top ten hold about 8.6% of the sample, which has 270,000 or so clones, approximately 86% seen once. These data are taken from a study of blood T cell repertoires in COVID-19. For the study at large: Donors in the United States, Italy and Spain gave samples during acute or convalescent COVID-19.

The sequencing sample was made of peripheral blood. The TCR originated in a man in his forties or fifties with active or convalescent COVID-19.

In DNA, the CDR3 is TGCAGCGTCTGGGGGGGGCCCGGGGAGCTGTTTTTT. Translating it yields CSVWGGPGELFF. The V and J genes are TRBV29-1 and TRBJ2-2, with D possibly matching TRBD2 (7 bases). The germline gives CDR1 SQVTM, CDR2 ANQGSEA. The germline V and J ends were trimmed by 6 bases and 6 bases, with 11 bases remaining between them. The CDR3 consists of 12 residues.